These 27 T cell receptor beta chains originate from one sample sequenced in a study of tumor-infiltrating lymphocytes in primary liver carcinoma. With a constant-region primer, TCR beta cDNA was made from around 530 ng of total RNA. Employing slightly modified ARM-PCR, three nested multiplex PCR rounds were run, and these gave rise to the TCR beta libraries. PCR rounds one and two used TRBV1-TRBV30 forward primers with a C-beta reverse primer for 10 cycles each. Via MiXCR, TCRdb re-called the multiplex PCR reads, giving one row per CDR3 protein. The repertoire holds 45,000 to 55,000 distinct CDR3 sequences, with 70% to 80% as singletons. Co-extracted RNA and DNA came from around 18-30 mg of unsorted bulk tissue. Sequenced input: liver tumor tissue from sampling region 2. Specified subset: tumor region T2, inferior pole. The receptors were gathered from a man in his forties with primary liver carcinoma and hepatitis B virus infection.

This clonotype was recorded a few times. This chain uses TRBV2 with TRBJ2-2; 8 bases are shared with TRBD1. Per the germline V gene, CDR1 is SNHLY and CDR2 is FYNNEI. Losses at the gene ends were 3 bases for V and 7 bases for J; bases not matched to a gene: 7. This CDR3 region has 15 residues. CDR3 sequence reads: CASSERSGGIGELFF. The DNA for the CDR3 is TGTGCCAGCAGTGAGAGGTCAGGGGGCATCGGGGAGCTGTTTTTT.

Of note for this clonotype: A much larger clone is a single base away; this may be a read error. The rearrangement links TRBV2 to TRBJ2-3; D is ambiguous. The germline V gene encodes CDR1 SNHLY and CDR2 FYNNEI. V was trimmed by 6 bases and J by 6 bases, leaving 16 bases between them. The length of the CDR3 is 14 residues. The DNA for the CDR3 is TGTGCCAGCAGCGCCCATCTGATTTGGGATACGCAGTATTTT. Its translation is CASSAHLIWDTQYF.

On this clonotype: In this CDR3 the conserved last residue, phenylalanine or tryptophan, is missing, so a read error is likely. This sequence joins TRBV11-1 and TRBJ2-5, with D possibly TRBD2 on 5 matching bases. This CDR3 region has 19 residues. CDR1 SGHAT and CDR2 FQDESV come from the germline V gene (reference sequence). V was clipped by 5 bases and J by 1 base, with 26 bases between them. As DNA, the CDR3 is TGTGCCAGCAGCCCACCCCCTGAGGTCAGGAAGGACTTCCAAGAGACCCAGTACTTA. It is translated as CASSPPPEVRKDFQETQYL.

The sample holds one count of this clonotype. The rearrangement links TRBV6-6 to TRBJ2-1; 7 bases match TRBD2. This CDR3 spans 15 amino acids. Germline CDR1 reads MNHNY; CDR2 reads SVGAGI (reference sequence). V was pared by 3 bases and J by 5 bases, with 7 bases of the junction left unmatched. CDR3 sequence (DNA): TGTGCCAGCAGTTATGCGACTAGCAGACACAATGAGCAGTTCTTC. Translating it yields CASSYATSRHNEQFF.

This clonotype was seen only once. Germline is not matched at one junction end, which may reflect a read error. The chain uses TRBV6-5 and TRBJ2-2; a possible D gene is TRBD2 (5 bases). Germline CDR1 and CDR2: MNHEY and SVGAGI. The CDR3 extends over 15 amino acids. The CDR3 protein is CASSYAVDGTGEFFF. The CDR3 coding sequence is TGTGCCAGCAGTTACGCAGTGGACGGCACCGGGGAGTTCTTCTTT.

Remarks on this clonotype: One end of the junction varies from germline; a read error may be responsible. This chain links TRBV10-3 with TRBJ2-3; 7 bases map to TRBD2. Germline V lookup: CDR1 ENHRY, CDR2 SYGVKD. The CDR3 spans 16 residues. The CDR3 DNA reads as TGTGCTATCAGCGAGTCCTTCGGACTAGTTACATATACGCAGTATTTT. Translating it yields CAISESFGLVTYTQYF.

Note on this clonotype: At one end the junction does not follow the germline gene, possibly because of a read error. This chain uses TRBV29-1 with TRBJ2-5; 7 bases align to TRBD2. CDR3 length: 13 residues. CDR1 SQVTM and CDR2 ANQGSEA come from the germline V gene. CDR3 amino acids: CNVGGRASEIQYF. The CDR3 bases are TGCAACGTTGGTGGGAGGGCCTCTGAGATCCAGTACTTC.

This clonotype was counted a single time. Compared with germline, one end of the junction differs, possibly owing to a read error. This chain uses TRBV6-6 with TRBJ2-3; 8 positions agree with TRBD1. CDR3 size: 17 residues. Germline V gene sequence: CDR1 MNHNY, CDR2 SVGAGI (reference sequence). CDR3 residues: CASSYVWVRGPTDTQYF. Here the CDR3 DNA reads TGTGCCAGCAGTTACGTCTGGGTCAGGGGGCCGACAGATACACAGTATTTT.

For this clonotype: A clone one base away is much larger, so this may be a read error. The V and J genes are TRBV7-8 and TRBJ2-1, with 10 nucleotides matching TRBD1. Germline trimming cut 2 bases from V and 15 bases from J; bases unmatched to any gene: 10. This CDR3 has 14 amino acids. CDR1 is SGHVS, CDR2 FQNEAQ, per germline. The CDR3: CASSLIRDRGYGFF. CDR3 coding DNA: TGTGCCAGCAGCTTAATTAGGGACAGGGGATACGGGTTCTTC.

Comments on this clonotype: It may be a read error: a sequence one base away is much more abundant. The chain joins TRBV28 to TRBJ1-6; no reliable D call. There are 15 residues in the CDR3. Germline V gene lookup returns CDR1 MDHEN and CDR2 SYDVKM. Trimming removed 2 bases at V and 8 bases at J, with 13 bases between. In DNA form, the CDR3 reads TGTGCCAGCAGTTTACGATCCTCGGGAGATTCACCCCTCCACTTT. The encoded protein is CASSLRSSGDSPLHF.

The J gene is TRBJ2-1, the V gene TRBV11-2; 7 nucleotides align to TRBD2. After removal of 1 base from V and 9 bases from J, the junction contained 0 bases not matched to a gene. Germline CDR1 and CDR2: SGHAT and FQNNGV. The CDR3 extends over 12 amino acids. CDR3 sequence (DNA): TGTGCCAGCAGCTTAGGGACTAGTGAGCAGTTCTTC. Translated, it gives CASSLGTSEQFF.

On this clonotype itself: This likely comes from a read error, as the CDR3 has no conserved phenylalanine or tryptophan at its end. The gene calls are TRBV28 and TRBJ2-7, with 7 bases matching TRBD1. The germline V gene has CDR1 MDHEN and CDR2 SYDVKM. J lost 0 bases, V lost 6 bases, and 11 bases had no gene match. There are 16 residues in the CDR3. The CDR3 here is CASSSFRQGYSYEQYS. CDR3 in DNA: TGTGCCAGCAGCTCCTTCCGACAGGGTTACTCCTACGAGCAGTACTCC.

Worth noting for this clonotype: Mismatch with germline at one junction end may stem from a read error. This chain joins TRBV4-1 and TRBJ1-5; D is unresolved. CDR1 is MGHRA, CDR2 YSYEKL, per germline. The CDR3 has 13 amino acids. CDR3 residues: CAGSQEGAASQHF. In nucleotides, the CDR3 is TGCGCCGGCAGCCAAGAGGGTGCAGCTTCCCAGCATTTT.

For this clonotype: Lacking the conserved final phenylalanine or tryptophan, this CDR3 likely reflects a read error. The chain recombines TRBV4-1 with TRBJ1-1, with 9 positions matching TRBD1. The germline V gene has CDR1 MGHRA and CDR2 YSYEKL. The CDR3 is 16 amino acids. CDR3 nucleotide sequence: TGCGCCACCAGCCAAGATCTTGCGGACAGGGGTACTGAAGCTTTCTCT. Its protein is CATSQDLADRGTEAFS.

Concerning this clonotype: Sequence at one end of the junction differs from germline and may be a read error. The chain couples TRBV29-1 to TRBJ2-2; 7 bases align to TRBD1. CDR3 size: 17 residues. Germline V gives CDR1 SQVTM, CDR2 ANQGSEA. CDR3 region: CSVLGLLGTANTGELSF. The CDR3 DNA sequence: TGCAGTGTCCTTGGCCTCCTCGGGACAGCGAACACCGGGGAGCTGTCTTTT.

This sequence joins TRBV4-2 and TRBJ2-4; unclear D gene. Deletions cut 0 bases from V and 6 bases from J, with 21 bases between. The germline V gene has CDR1 LGHNA and CDR2 YNFKEQ. This CDR3 has 18 amino acids. The CDR3 coding sequence is TGTGCCAGCAGCCAAGAAGGCGCAAGGAAGGAGATCGGAAACATTCAGTACTTC. Translation: CASSQEGARKEIGNIQYF.

A single count supports this clonotype. The junction and the germline gene differ at one end; a read error may be behind it. This rearrangement joins TRBV11-2 to TRBJ2-7, with 7 bases lining up with TRBD2. The CDR3 loop spans 16 amino acids. Germline values: CDR1 SGHAT, CDR2 FQNNGV. CDR3 residues: CACSFRLARLEVEHYF. In nucleotides, the CDR3 is TGTGCCTGCAGCTTCAGACTAGCCCGCCTGGAGGTGGAGCATTACTTC.

This clonotype was counted once. At one of its ends the junction is not consistent with the germline gene, which may arise from a read error. The chain uses TRBV11-2 and TRBJ2-3, with 9 bases lining up with TRBD2. Germline-derived CDR1 and CDR2 are SGHAT and FQNNGV. The CDR3 has 16 residues. CDR3 region: CASSPPTSGSTDRQCF. The CDR3 nucleotides read TGCGCCAGCAGCCCCCCGACTAGCGGCAGCACAGATAGGCAGTGTTTT.

Comment on this clonotype: The junction departs from germline at one end; a sequencing error may be responsible. This sequence joins TRBV11-2 and TRBJ2-1; D not resolved. The germline V gene encodes CDR1 SGHAT and CDR2 FQNNGV. The CDR3 totals 12 residues. In nucleotides, the CDR3 is TGTGCTAGCAGCCCGGAGTACAATGAGCATTCCTTC. Amino acid sequence: CASSPEYNEHSF.

About this clonotype itself: A junction boundary mismatches the germline segment, possibly from a read error. The V and J genes are TRBV6-2 or TRBV6-3 and TRBJ2-3; 10 nucleotides line up with TRBD1. This CDR3 is built from 14 residues. Germline CDR1 is MNHEY and CDR2 is SVGEGT. The DNA of the CDR3 is TGTGCCAGTAGTTACGGACAGGGGGTCCCTATGCAGTATTTT. This translates into CASSYGQGVPMQYF.

V usage is TRBV11-2 and J usage is TRBJ2-7; 8 bases map to TRBD1. This CDR3 spans 15 amino acids. Per the germline V gene, CDR1 is SGHAT and CDR2 is FQNNGV. V shed 1 base and J 13 bases; nucleotides not matched to a gene: 15. CDR3 nucleotides: TGTGCCAGCAGCTTAGGCAGGGGGCTTACCTACGTACAATACTTC. Translation gives CASSLGRGLTYVQYF.

This clonotype occurred a few times. This sequence may be a read error, since a much larger clone differs from it by one base. CDR3 amino acids: CASSPSGWEYEQYF. CDR3 sequence (DNA): TGTGCCAGCAGCCCTTCGGGATGGGAGTACGAGCAGTACTTC. The rearrangement uses TRBV7-9 and TRBJ2-7; weak D call: TRBD2 (5 bases). The CDR3 runs 14 residues. V lost 5 bases to trimming and J lost 4 bases, with 15 bases between them. Per germline, CDR1 SEHNR and CDR2 FQNEAQ (reference sequence).

About this clonotype itself: One end of the junction fails to match germline, which may point to a read error. The chain employs TRBV5-4 and TRBJ2-6; a weak D match, TRBD1 (5 bases). The germline CDR1 and CDR2 sequences are SGHNT and YYREEE (reference sequence). The CDR3 has 18 residues. The CDR3 sequence is CASSFPSERGSGANVLTF. The CDR3 DNA sequence: TGTGCCAGCAGCTTCCCCTCGGAGCGAGGCTCTGGGGCCAATGTCCTGACTTTC.

This clonotype has a handful of counts. A much larger clone sits a single nucleotide away, making a read error possible. The CDR3, as DNA: TGTGCCAGCAGCTTGACTGGGGCCAACGTCCCGACTTTC. It encodes CASSLTGANVPTF. This chain joins TRBV7-9 and TRBJ2-6, with D possibly matching TRBD1 (5 bases). Germline V CDR1 and CDR2: SEHNR, FQNEAQ (reference sequence). The CDR3 runs 13 residues.

This clonotype was recorded many times. V gene TRBV6-1 combines with J gene TRBJ2-7; 7 bases line up with TRBD2. The CDR3 has 14 amino acids. From germline, CDR1 is MNHNS and CDR2 SASEGT. Losses at the gene ends were 5 bases for V and 2 bases for J; bases not matched to a gene: 6. The CDR3 DNA reads as TGTGCCAGCAGTCCCGGCGGGAGAACCTACGAGCAGTACTTC. It translates to CASSPGGRTYEQYF.

Regarding this clonotype: A much larger clone lies a single base off, so this may be a read error. The CDR3 DNA sequence: TGTGCCAGCACTAGTAGTGGGAGTTCTTACACTGAAGCTTTCTTT. Amino acid sequence: CASTSSGSSYTEAFF. The V call is TRBV7-9, the J call TRBJ1-1; D gene uncertain. Per the germline V gene, CDR1 is SEHNR and CDR2 is FQNEAQ (reference sequence). Trimming stripped 7 bases from V and 3 bases from J, with 18 bases between. The CDR3 sequence is 15 residues long.

Concerning this clonotype itself: This is likely a read error, given that the CDR3 carries no conserved phenylalanine or tryptophan at its end. The chain is built from TRBV6-1 and TRBJ2-3; D gene uncertain. V lost 2 bases, J lost 0 bases, and 18 bases lay in between. Germline-derived CDR1 and CDR2 are MNHNS and SASEGT. The CDR3 is 18 amino acids. The CDR3 DNA reads as TGTGCCAGCAGTGAACCAGCTAGTGGGCCGTACAGCACAGATACGCAGTATTCT. Translated, it gives CASSEPASGPYSTDTQYS.